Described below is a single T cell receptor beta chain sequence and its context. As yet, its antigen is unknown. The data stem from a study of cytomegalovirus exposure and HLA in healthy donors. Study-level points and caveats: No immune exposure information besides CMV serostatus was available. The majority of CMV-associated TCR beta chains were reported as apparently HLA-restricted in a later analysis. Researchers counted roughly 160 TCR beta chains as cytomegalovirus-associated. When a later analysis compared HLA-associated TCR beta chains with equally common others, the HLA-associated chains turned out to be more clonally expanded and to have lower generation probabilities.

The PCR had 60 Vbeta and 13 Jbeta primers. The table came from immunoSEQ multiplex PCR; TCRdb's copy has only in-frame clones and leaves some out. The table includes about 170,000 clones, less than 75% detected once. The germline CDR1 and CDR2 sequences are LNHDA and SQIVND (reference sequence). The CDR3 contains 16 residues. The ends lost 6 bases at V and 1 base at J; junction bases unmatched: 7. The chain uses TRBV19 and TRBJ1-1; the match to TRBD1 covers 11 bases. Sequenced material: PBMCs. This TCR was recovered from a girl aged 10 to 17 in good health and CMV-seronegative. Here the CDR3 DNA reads TGTGCCAGTAGACGGACAGGGGGCTACTCGAACACTGAAGCTTTCTTT. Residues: CASRRTGGYSNTEAFF.